What follows describes a single T cell receptor beta chain. These data come from a study of blood T cell repertoires in COVID-19. Under the authors' procedure: Estimation of nucleated cell counts relied on the amplification of reference gene primers. Method: immunoSEQ multiplex PCR; TCRdb's copy keeps in-frame clones and lacks some. V and J calls and clone size are as listed in that table; D and trimming were resolved from the DNA. This sample has some 200,000 clones, with approximately 84% found just once. V shed 0 bases and J shed 1 base, with 10 bases lying between them. In germline, CDR1 is SGHRS, CDR2 YFSETQ. This CDR3 spans 15 amino acids.

The sequence came from an elderly man with acute or convalescent COVID-19. The specimen was peripheral blood. This sequence joins TRBV5-1 and TRBJ1-1; D not resolved. The DNA of the CDR3 is TGCGCCAGCAGCTTGGAAGGTCGGGGGAACACTGAAGCTTTCTTT. This sequence encodes CASSLEGRGNTEAFF.